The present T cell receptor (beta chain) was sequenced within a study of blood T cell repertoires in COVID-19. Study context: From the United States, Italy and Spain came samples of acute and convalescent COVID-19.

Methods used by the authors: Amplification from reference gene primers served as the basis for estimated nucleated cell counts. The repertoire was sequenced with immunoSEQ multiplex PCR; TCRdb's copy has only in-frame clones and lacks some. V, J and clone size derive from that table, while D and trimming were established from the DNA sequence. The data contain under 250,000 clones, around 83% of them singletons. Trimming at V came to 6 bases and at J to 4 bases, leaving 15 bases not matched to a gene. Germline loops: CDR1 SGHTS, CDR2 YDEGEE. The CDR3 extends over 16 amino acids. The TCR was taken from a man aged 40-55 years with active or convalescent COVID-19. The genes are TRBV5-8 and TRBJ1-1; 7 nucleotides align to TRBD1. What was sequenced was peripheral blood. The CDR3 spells CASNARVRGRSTEAFF. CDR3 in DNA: TGTGCCAGCAACGCACGAGTTAGGGGGCGAAGCACTGAAGCTTTCTTT.